What follows are 4 T cell receptor beta chains derived from one specimen sequenced in a study of CD8 T cells in ankylosing spondylitis (dated by TCRdb to 2015 to 2018). Points the paper makes about the study in general: A TCR beta motif made up of 7 to 9 highly homologous amino acid variants appeared to be characteristic of blood from ankylosing spondylitis patients.

Their specific antigens are unknown. The receptor library was made with 5' RACE. TCRdb lists the instrument as Illumina HiSeq 2500. Through fastp at Q25 and MiXCR, TCRdb rebuilt clones from the public reads, retaining in-frame beta chains. Under each unique CDR3 protein, matching rows form one entry showing the most common genes and DNA. This sample holds some 330,000 distinct CDR3 sequences; roughly 8% were observed only once. Roughly 15% of the sample goes to the ten largest clones. The sample comprised blood, either unsorted or a sorted T cell fraction (not recorded which). These receptors all stem from a male donor with ankylosing spondylitis.

Many counts were recorded for this clonotype. The chain links TRBV5-1 to TRBJ2-7; D unresolved. Germline V gives CDR1 SGHRS, CDR2 YFSETQ. Trimming cost V 6 bases and J 0 bases, with 10 bases left between them. The length of the CDR3 is 13 residues. Here the CDR3 reads CASTDGSSYEQYF. In DNA form, the CDR3 reads TGCGCCAGCACAGACGGATCCTCCTACGAGCAGTACTTC.

This clonotype has a handful of counts. V gene TRBV5-1 combines with J gene TRBJ2-7, with TRBD1 matching 9 bases. The CDR3 spans 16 residues. Per germline, CDR1 SGHRS and CDR2 YFSETQ. After removal of 0 bases from V and 6 bases from J, the junction contained 10 bases not matched to a gene. The CDR3 sequence: CASSLGPRTGESEQYF. CDR3 nucleotides: TGCGCCAGCAGCTTGGGGCCGCGGACAGGGGAATCCGAGCAGTACTTC. Full variable domain (remainder filled in from reference TRBV5-1 and TRBJ2-7): KAGVTQTPRYLIKTRGQQVTLSCSPISGHRSVSWYQQTPGQGLQFLFEYFSETQRNKGNFPGRFSGRQFSNSRSEMNVSTLELGDSALYLCASSLGPRTGESEQYFGPGTRLTVT.

The table lists this clonotype with many counts. The chain uses TRBV5-1 and TRBJ2-7, with 7 bases matching TRBD1. Trimming cost V 0 bases and J 4 bases; bases outside gene matches: 7. The CDR3 has 15 amino acids. CDR1 SGHRS and CDR2 YFSETQ come from the germline V gene. In DNA, the CDR3 is TGCGCCAGCAGCTTGGATTTGGGACAGATTTACGAGCAGTACTTC. Translated: CASSLDLGQIYEQYF.

This clonotype was seen more than once but under ten times. The chain couples TRBV15 to TRBJ2-4, with 7 nucleotides matching TRBD2. Germline V CDR1 and CDR2: LNHNV, YYDKDF (reference sequence). This CDR3 region has 19 residues. Germline trimming cut 0 bases from V and 1 base from J; bases unmatched to any gene: 12. The DNA for the CDR3 is TGTGCCACCAGCAGAGATCCGGGGGGAAGAGGTCGGGCCAAAAACATTCAGTACTTC. This translates into CATSRDPGGRGRAKNIQYF.